These 6 T cell receptor beta chains share one sample of origin, sequenced in a study. TRBV12-4/TRBJ1-2 clonotypes were amplified with adaptor-ligated barcode primers. TCRdb used MiXCR to reprocess the multiplex PCR reads, holding one entry per CDR3 protein. The sample lists some 2,500 distinct CDR3 sequences; approximately 4.8% were seen once. The sample taken for sequencing was naive CD4+ T cells sorted from blood. Subset given: naive CD4+ T cells, CD4+CD45RA+CD25-. These receptors were obtained from a female donor with breast cancer.

This clonotype is deemed medium-sized. This chain uses TRBV12-3 or TRBV12-4 with TRBJ1-2, with 7 nucleotides matching TRBD1. This CDR3 is 15 amino acids long. V was pared by 4 bases and J by 0 bases, with 5 bases of the junction left unmatched. The CDR3 reads CASSSWDRANYGYTF. The CDR3 nucleotides are TGTGCCAGCAGTTCGTGGGACAGAGCTAACTATGGCTACACCTTC.

Judged by abundance, this clonotype is medium-sized. This chain links TRBV12-3 or TRBV12-4 with TRBJ1-2; no definite D call. The CDR3 is 14 amino acids. The V and J ends lost 6 bases and 4 bases respectively, with 15 bases between them. Here the CDR3 DNA reads TGTGCCAGCAGCCGTGGGTCAGAACCCTATGGCTACACCTTC. Translated: CASSRGSEPYGYTF.

In this sample, this clonotype is medium-sized (0.01 to 0.1%). V is TRBV12-3 or TRBV12-4 and J is TRBJ1-2; unclear D gene. V shed 2 bases and J shed 8 bases, with 9 bases lying between them. The CDR3 extends over 12 amino acids. CDR3 bases: TGTGCCAGCAGTTTATGGGGAGGCGGCTACACCTTC. This translates into CASSLWGGGYTF.

By frequency in the sample, this clonotype is medium-sized. The chain joins TRBV12-3 or TRBV12-4 to TRBJ1-2; D ambiguous. With 5 bases removed from V and 2 bases from J, the gap between germline ends came to 15 bases. The CDR3 runs 15 residues. The CDR3 nucleotides are TGTGCCAGCAGTCCCCGGCCCCAAGTGAACTATGGCTACACCTTC. It specifies CASSPRPQVNYGYTF.

Sample share makes this clonotype medium-sized. J is TRBJ1-2 and V is TRBV12-3 or TRBV12-4, with unresolved D. Trimming stripped 3 bases from V and 4 bases from J, with 12 bases between. The CDR3 is 14 amino acids. CDR3 DNA sequence: TGTGCCAGCAGTTTCGGACGGAAAATCTATGGCTACACCTTC. Encoded protein: CASSFGRKIYGYTF.

This clonotype has at least ten counts. The gene calls are TRBV12-3 or TRBV12-4 and TRBJ1-2; D remains unclear. CDR3 length: 12 amino acids. Between the trimmed V and J ends, which lost 6 bases and 5 bases, there was a span of 10 bases. CDR3 bases: TGTGCCAGCAGGCGAGGCGGGTATGGCTACACCTTC. As protein: CASRRGGYGYTF.